This is a list of T cell receptor beta chains from one sample in a study of blood T cell repertoires in COVID-19. TCRdb's table, derived via immunoSEQ multiplex PCR, lists solely in-frame clones and lacks some. Of 200,000 to 250,000 clones listed, approximately 81% were seen once; the top ten hold over 0.95%. The sample consisted of peripheral blood. Source of these receptors: a middle-aged man with acute or convalescent COVID-19. Both conserved end residues are part of each CDR3. A D gene is named only where the DNA matches it firmly. Clone size is given for some rows only: seen once, a few or many times, or a class if the clone is expanded.

j_gene | abundance | d_gene | v_gene | CDR3aa | CDR3nt
TRBJ1-5 | . | . | TRBV30 | CAWRQNSNQPQHF | TGTGCCTGGAGGCAGAATAGCAATCAGCCCCAGCATTTT
TRBJ2-3 | . | . | TRBV10-3 | CAIAEGFSTDTQYF | TGTGCCATCGCGGAAGGCTTTAGCACAGATACGCAGTATTTT
TRBJ2-5 | . | TRBD2 | TRBV28 | CASSQGLAGIGETQYF | TGTGCCAGCAGCCAAGGACTAGCGGGGATAGGAGAGACCCAGTACTTC
TRBJ1-3 | . | . | TRBV30 | CAWSVSSGNTIYF | TGTGCCTGGAGTGTTAGCTCTGGAAACACCATATATTTT
TRBJ2-1 | once | . | TRBV5-1 | CASSLGLNTMKQFF | TGCGCCAGCAGCTTAGGACTGAATACAATGAAGCAGTTCTTC
TRBJ1-1 | few | . | TRBV10-2 | CATHSGVNTEAFF | TGCGCCACCCACTCGGGGGTGAACACTGAAGCTTTCTTT
TRBJ1-4 | few | TRBD1 | TRBV2 | CASRDRGFDNEKLFF | TGTGCCAGCAGGGACAGGGGATTTGATAATGAAAAACTGTTTTTT
TRBJ2-2 | . | . | TRBV3-1/TRBV3-2 | CASSQNTGTNTGELFF | TGTGCCAGCAGCCAAAATACGGGTACGAACACCGGGGAGCTGTTTTTT
TRBJ2-3 | . | TRBD2 | TRBV19 | CASSISSGGPLSTDTQYF | TGTGCCAGTAGTATATCCAGCGGGGGACCACTTAGCACAGATACGCAGTATTTT
TRBJ1-2 | once | . | TRBV25-1 | CASRPPGIRNYGYTF | TGTGCCAGCAGGCCCCCCGGGATCAGGAACTATGGCTACACCTTC
TRBJ1-6 | . | TRBD1 | TRBV5-1 | CASSLTGSYNSPLHF | TGCGCCAGCAGCCTGACAGGGAGTTATAATTCACCCCTCCACTTT
TRBJ1-3 | . | . | TRBV10-2 | CASTPPSKQGTGNTIYF | TGCGCCAGCACCCCTCCGTCAAAACAGGGAACTGGAAACACCATATATTTT
TRBJ2-7 | . | . | TRBV4-3 | CASSQDGTGMGEQYF | TGCGCCAGCAGCCAAGATGGCACGGGGATGGGGGAGCAGTACTTC
TRBJ2-5 | . | TRBD1 | TRBV9 | CASSARGRETQYF | TGTGCCAGCAGCGCCAGGGGGCGGGAGACCCAGTACTTC
TRBJ1-6 | . | . | TRBV25-1 | CASSGLGQGDNSPLHF | TGTGCCAGCAGTGGCCTGGGGCAGGGCGATAATTCACCCCTCCACTTT
TRBJ1-6 | . | TRBD1 | TRBV7-6 | CASSLAEGTASYNSPLHF | TGTGCCAGCAGCTTAGCGGAAGGGACAGCTTCCTATAATTCACCCCTCCACTTT
TRBJ1-2 | . | TRBD1 | TRBV7-2 | CASSLHGQGASRDGYTF | TGTGCCAGCAGCTTACATGGACAGGGGGCTTCCCGGGATGGCTACACCTTC
TRBJ1-1 | . | TRBD1 | TRBV29-1 | CSVDPTGDSVAFF | TGCAGCGTTGACCCTACAGGGGACAGCGTAGCTTTCTTT
TRBJ1-2 | . | . | TRBV12-3/TRBV12-4 | CASTPGNYGYTF | TGTGCCAGTACCCCCGGTAACTATGGCTACACCTTC
TRBJ1-2 | . | . | TRBV10-3 | CAISTGQIRAPYGYTF | TGTGCCATCAGTACCGGACAGATCCGCGCCCCCTATGGCTACACCTTC
TRBJ2-7 | . | . | TRBV2 | CASHVTEPTYEQYF | TGTGCCAGCCACGTAACGGAGCCTACCTACGAGCAGTACTTC
TRBJ1-2 | . | . | TRBV30 | CAWSASRDKLCNTF | TGTGCCTGGAGTGCATCTCGGGACAAGCTATGCAACACCTTC
TRBJ2-7 | . | TRBD1 | TRBV19 | CASSIDSPGTGNRYEQYF | TGTGCCAGTAGTATCGATTCCCCGGGGACAGGGAATCGGTACGAGCAGTACTTC
TRBJ1-2 | . | . | TRBV27 | CASSLRGNYGYTF | TGTGCCAGCAGTCTCAGGGGAAACTATGGCTACACCTTC
TRBJ2-2 | . | . | TRBV5-4 | CASSLASGAGELFF | TGTGCCAGCAGCTTGGCCTCTGGAGCCGGGGAGCTGTTTTTT
TRBJ1-4 | . | . | TRBV2 | CASSKNRVPNEKLFF | TGTGCCAGCAGTAAAAACAGGGTACCTAATGAAAAACTGTTTTTT
TRBJ1-2 | . | TRBD1 | TRBV11-2 | CASSLDPGGHNYGYTF | TGTGCCAGCAGCTTAGATCCAGGGGGCCATAACTATGGCTACACCTTC
TRBJ1-1 | once | TRBD1 | TRBV7-2 | CASSLVRTGRAEAFF | TGTGCCAGCAGCTTGGTAAGGACAGGTCGAGCTGAAGCTTTCTTT
TRBJ1-5 | . | . | TRBV19 | CASRIWGDRSNQPQHF | TGTGCCAGTAGGATCTGGGGGGATAGGAGCAATCAGCCCCAGCATTTT
TRBJ2-1 | . | TRBD1 | TRBV7-3 | CASSLIGDRDNEQFF | TGTGCCAGCAGCTTAATCGGGGACAGGGACAATGAGCAGTTCTTC
TRBJ2-3 | many | . | TRBV15 | CATSRALTDTQYF | TGTGCCACCAGCAGAGCTCTCACAGATACGCAGTATTTT
TRBJ1-2 | . | TRBD1 | TRBV5-1 | CASRKTTGGQDGYTF | TGCGCCAGCAGAAAAACAACGGGGGGACAGGATGGCTACACCTTC
TRBJ2-1 | . | TRBD1 | TRBV7-8 | CASSGTGKNNEQFF | TGTGCCAGCAGCGGGACAGGGAAAAACAATGAGCAGTTCTTC
TRBJ2-2 | . | TRBD2 | TRBV3-1/TRBV3-2 | CASSQTGGRSDTGELFF | TGTGCCAGCAGCCAAACGGGGGGGCGTAGTGACACCGGGGAGCTGTTTTTT
TRBJ1-1 | . | . | TRBV18 | CASSPVAVGDTEAFF | TGTGCCAGCTCACCCGTAGCGGTCGGGGACACTGAAGCTTTCTTT
TRBJ2-6 | once | TRBD2 | TRBV4-2 | CASSQESGGASGANVLTF | TGTGCCAGCAGCCAAGAAAGCGGGGGGGCCTCCGGGGCCAACGTCCTGACTTTC
TRBJ2-3 | once | . | TRBV3-1/TRBV3-2 | CASSQNRQLRGTQYF | TGTGCCAGCAGCCAAAATCGACAGCTCAGGGGTACGCAGTATTTT
TRBJ1-2 | . | . | TRBV3-1/TRBV3-2 | CASSGRDYGYTF | TGTGCCAGCAGCGGTCGGGACTATGGCTACACCTTC
TRBJ1-1 | . | TRBD1 | TRBV19 | CASSPRQGLLGTEAFF | TGTGCCAGTAGTCCTCGACAGGGATTGTTGGGAACTGAAGCTTTCTTT
TRBJ2-7 | . | TRBD1 | TRBV5-1 | CASSWDRAYEQYF | TGCGCCAGCAGCTGGGACAGAGCCTACGAGCAGTACTTC
TRBJ2-3 | . | TRBD2 | TRBV27 | CASSLAPAGTTDTQYF | TGTGCCAGCAGTTTAGCTCCAGCGGGGACGACAGATACGCAGTATTTT
TRBJ1-2 | . | . | TRBV19 | CASGRGESNYGYTF | TGTGCCAGCGGACGGGGTGAGTCTAACTATGGCTACACCTTC
TRBJ1-1 | . | TRBD1 | TRBV5-1 | CASSPDREGTEAFF | TGCGCCAGCAGCCCCGACAGGGAAGGGACTGAAGCTTTCTTT
TRBJ2-3 | . | TRBD2 | TRBV13 | CASSLEASGGAGITQYF | TGTGCCAGCAGCTTAGAGGCTAGCGGGGGGGCCGGAATAACGCAGTATTTT
TRBJ2-1 | . | TRBD2 | TRBV5-1 | CASSLRDYRDNEQFF | TGCGCCAGCAGTCTCCGGGACTATCGCGATAATGAGCAGTTCTTC
TRBJ2-1 | . | TRBD1 | TRBV7-9 | CASSPGSGTGSYNEQFF | TGTGCCAGCAGCCCAGGCTCTGGGACAGGGTCCTACAATGAGCAGTTCTTC
TRBJ1-1 | few | . | TRBV29-1 | CSVVGRLDTEAFF | TGCAGCGTTGTCGGTCGGTTGGACACTGAAGCTTTCTTT
TRBJ1-1 | . | TRBD1 | TRBV5-1 | CASSMGTGVGATEAFF | TGCGCCAGCAGCATGGGGACAGGGGTAGGGGCCACTGAAGCTTTCTTT
TRBJ1-1 | . | . | TRBV9 | CASSVAPSGASEAFF | TGTGCCAGCAGCGTAGCCCCATCTGGGGCCTCTGAAGCTTTCTTT
TRBJ1-1 | once | . | TRBV29-1 | CSVEARAAYTEAFF | TGCAGCGTTGAAGCACGAGCTGCGTACACTGAAGCTTTCTTT
TRBJ2-7 | . | TRBD2 | TRBV4-1 | CASSQGTSGDRHEQYF | TGCGCCAGCAGCCAGGGGACTAGCGGGGACCGCCACGAGCAGTACTTC
TRBJ2-2 | . | . | TRBV29-1 | CSAQTGQGTGELFF | TGCAGCGCACAGACAGGTCAAGGCACCGGGGAGCTGTTTTTT
TRBJ1-1 | once | . | TRBV28 | CASSLLRSLNTEAFF | TGTGCCAGCAGTTTATTACGGTCTTTGAACACTGAAGCTTTCTTT